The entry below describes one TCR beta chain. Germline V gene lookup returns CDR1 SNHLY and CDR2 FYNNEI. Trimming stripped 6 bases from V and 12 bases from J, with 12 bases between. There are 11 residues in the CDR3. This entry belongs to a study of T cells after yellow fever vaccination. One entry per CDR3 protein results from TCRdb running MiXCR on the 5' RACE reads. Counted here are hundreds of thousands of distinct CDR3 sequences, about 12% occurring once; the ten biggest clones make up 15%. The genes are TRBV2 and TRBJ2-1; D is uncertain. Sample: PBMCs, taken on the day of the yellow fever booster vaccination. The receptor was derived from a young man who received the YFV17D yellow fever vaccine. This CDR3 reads CASSPQDVQFF. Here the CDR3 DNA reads TGTGCCAGCAGCCCCCAGGATGTGCAGTTCTTC. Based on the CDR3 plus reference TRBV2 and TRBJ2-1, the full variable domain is EPEVTQTPSHQVTQMGQEVILRCVPISNHLYFYWYRQILGQKVEFLVSFYNNEISEKSEIFDDQFSVERPDGSNFTLKIRSTKLEDSAMYFCASSPQDVQFFGPGTRLTVL.